The 18 T cell receptor beta chains below were found in one sample sequenced in a study of somatic mutations in cytotoxic T cells in rheumatoid arthritis. Profiled with immunoSEQ multiplex PCR; TCRdb holds only in-frame clones, not every one. The repertoire consists of 15,000 or so clones, with 65% to 85% occurring once and the leading ten covering under 20%. Sequenced input: CD8+ T cells sorted from blood. These receptors originate from an adult with rheumatoid arthritis.

The CDR3 is CASSDLNSTEVAEKLFF. The CDR3 DNA follows: TGTGCCAGCAGTGACCTAAACTCGACAGAGGTCGCTGAAAAACTGTTTTTT. V gene TRBV27 combines with J gene TRBJ1-4; the D gene is possibly TRBD1 (5 bases). The CDR3 loop spans 17 amino acids. Germline V gives CDR1 MNHEY, CDR2 SMNVEV (reference sequence). Trimming shortened V by 5 bases and J by 7 bases, and 23 bases separated the two germline ends.

The chain recombines TRBV6-5 with TRBJ2-7; no reliable D call. Trimming took 0 bases from V and 2 from J, leaving 11 bases between them. The length of the CDR3 is 15 residues. The germline V gene encodes CDR1 MNHEY and CDR2 SVGAGI. CDR3 protein: CASSYSADMTYEQYF. Here the CDR3 DNA reads TGTGCCAGCAGTTACTCGGCCGACATGACCTACGAGCAGTACTTC.

This rearrangement joins TRBV4-1 to TRBJ1-5; TRBD1 is a possible D gene (6 bases). The germline V gene encodes CDR1 MGHRA and CDR2 YSYEKL. V lost 1 base, J lost 5 bases, and 12 bases lay in between. There are 15 residues in the CDR3. The CDR3 loop reads CASSQGPGVDQPQHF. The DNA of the CDR3 is TGCGCCAGCAGCCAAGGGCCAGGGGTTGATCAGCCCCAGCATTTT.

The chain has TRBV2 and TRBJ1-6; TRBD1 is a possible D gene (5 bases). The V and J ends lost 4 bases and 7 bases respectively, with 8 bases between them. Per the germline V gene, CDR1 is SNHLY and CDR2 is FYNNEI. The CDR3 runs to 13 residues. CDR3 nucleotide sequence: TGTGCCAGCAGTGTCGCAGGGAATTCACCCCTCCACTTT. This encodes CASSVAGNSPLHF.

This clone was counted a few times. The chain couples TRBV27 to TRBJ1-6, with D possibly matching TRBD1 (6 bases). This CDR3 comprises 15 residues. Germline V gives CDR1 MNHEY, CDR2 SMNVEV (reference sequence). V shed 7 bases and J shed 13 bases, with 23 bases lying between them. The CDR3 here is CASTRQALGGEPLHF. Written as DNA, the CDR3 is TGTGCCAGCACCCGACAGGCCCTGGGAGGGGAGCCCCTCCACTTT.

The chain combines TRBV27 with TRBJ1-1; no definite D call. CDR3 length: 13 residues. Germline CDR1 and CDR2: MNHEY and SMNVEV (reference sequence). V gave up 8 bases and J gave up 4 bases, with 14 bases separating them. The CDR3 coding sequence is TGTGCCAGCCAGGCCTCCTGGGTCACTGAAGCTTTCTTT. Amino acids: CASQASWVTEAFF.

This clone was seen a few times. This chain connects TRBV6-5 to TRBJ1-2, with D possibly TRBD1 on 5 matching bases. Trimming removed 7 bases from V and 8 bases from J, with 17 bases in between. The CDR3 covers 13 residues. Germline CDR1 is MNHEY and CDR2 is SVGAGI. The CDR3 region is CASTTGTLAGYTF. The CDR3 DNA follows: TGTGCCAGCACTACCGGGACTTTGGCGGGCTACACCTTC.

V usage is TRBV5-1 and J usage is TRBJ1-6, with D perhaps TRBD1 (6 bases). This CDR3 has 15 amino acids. V dropped 0 bases and J dropped 9 bases, with 13 bases sitting between them. Germline CDR1 and CDR2: SGHRS and YFSETQ. The CDR3, as DNA: TGCGCCAGCAGCTTGGAGGACAGAGGCCCTTCACCCCTCCACTTT. Encoded protein: CASSLEDRGPSPLHF.

The chain joins TRBV19 to TRBJ2-2; 11 bases match TRBD2. This CDR3 has 14 residues. The germline CDR1 and CDR2 sequences are LNHDA and SQIVND (reference sequence). V was clipped by 6 bases and J by 4 bases; unmatched bases: 1. CDR3 amino acids: CASRGTSGTGELFF. The CDR3 coding sequence is TGTGCCAGTAGGGGGACTAGCGGCACCGGGGAGCTGTTTTTT.

V and J are TRBV25-1 and TRBJ1-2; TRBD1 aligns across 8 bases. Germline CDR1 MGHDK, CDR2 SYGVNS. The junction had 12 bases not matched to a gene; V was cut back by 4 bases and J by 8 bases. CDR3 length: 15 amino acids. CDR3 loop: CASSGWTGPSGGYTF. The CDR3 DNA sequence: TGTGCCAGCAGTGGTTGGACAGGGCCTTCGGGAGGCTACACCTTC.

The chain is built from TRBV27 and TRBJ2-3; D call uncertain. Looked up from germline, CDR1 is MNHEY and CDR2 is SMNVEV (reference sequence). V shed 5 bases and J shed 11 bases, with 11 bases lying between them. The CDR3 length is 11 residues. The CDR3 DNA reads as TGTGCCAGCAGTGGACCCCCCGTGCAGTATTTT. Translation gives CASSGPPVQYF.

CDR3 DNA sequence: TGTGCCAGCAGTCCGGGTCCCACCTACGAGCAGTACTTC. It yields the protein CASSPGPTYEQYF. This chain links TRBV2 with TRBJ2-7; D unclear. Germline CDR1 reads SNHLY; CDR2 reads FYNNEI. The V end lost 5 bases, the J end lost 2 bases, and 10 bases lay between the germline ends. The CDR3 is made up of 13 amino acids.

V usage is TRBV9 and J usage is TRBJ2-2; D not certain. Between the trimmed V and J ends, which lost 1 base and 4 bases, there was a span of 17 bases. The CDR3 has 17 residues. CDR1 SGDLS and CDR2 YYNGEE come from the germline V gene. The CDR3 bases are TGTGCCAGCAGCGTACCCATCGCCGGAGATGGCACCGGGGAGCTGTTTTTT. Translating gives CASSVPIAGDGTGELFF.

This clone was seen just once. This chain connects TRBV30 to TRBJ2-7; no clear D. This CDR3 has 12 amino acids. Germline assignment: CDR1 GTSNPN and CDR2 SVGIG (reference sequence). With 0 bases removed from V and 5 bases from J, the gap between germline ends came to 8 bases. CDR3 bases: TGTGCCTGGAGTGTAGTTGGGAACGAGCAGTACTTC. Translating gives CAWSVVGNEQYF.

The chain carries TRBV6-5 and TRBJ1-2; TRBD1 matches at 7 bases. This CDR3 is built from 13 residues. In germline, CDR1 is MNHEY, CDR2 SVGAGI. Trimming took 6 bases from V and 6 from J; bases not matched to a gene: 7. The CDR3 is CASSRQGVDGYTF. The CDR3 DNA follows: TGTGCCAGCAGCCGACAGGGAGTAGATGGCTACACCTTC.

The gene calls are TRBV6-6 and TRBJ2-3; 7 bases agree with TRBD1. With V trimmed by 8 bases and J by 6 bases, 8 bases remained unmatched. The CDR3 contains 13 residues. Per the germline V gene, CDR1 is MNHNY and CDR2 is SVGAGI (reference sequence). The CDR3 sequence: CASGQVTGDTQYF. The CDR3, as DNA: TGTGCCAGCGGACAGGTGACTGGCGATACGCAGTATTTT.

This rearrangement joins TRBV10-3 to TRBJ2-7; 11 positions match TRBD2. Looked up from germline, CDR1 is ENHRY and CDR2 is SYGVKD. This CDR3 has 15 amino acids. J gave up 3 bases and V 7 bases, and 8 bases lay outside the gene matches. Here the CDR3 DNA reads TGTGCCATCATAAATTCTAGCGGGGGGATCTACGAGCAGTACTTC. Translated, it gives CAIINSSGGIYEQYF.

The CDR3 sequence: CATSRDRGQAAYEQYF. CDR3 in DNA: TGTGCCACCAGCAGAGATAGGGGACAGGCAGCCTACGAGCAGTACTTC. This sequence joins TRBV15 and TRBJ2-7, with 8 bases aligning to TRBD1. The CDR3 spans 16 residues. Losses at the gene ends were 0 bases for V and 2 bases for J; bases not matched to a gene: 6. Germline-derived CDR1 and CDR2 are LNHNV and YYDKDF (reference sequence).